What follows is one T cell receptor beta chain and its context. Its antigen is unknown. In germline, CDR1 is SNHLY, CDR2 FYNNEI. J gave up 3 bases and V 8 bases, and 4 bases lay outside the gene matches. The CDR3 loop spans 12 amino acids. The data derive from a study of beta chain features in type 1 diabetes. Study findings and constraints: Within patients, naive, central memory and Treg TCRB repertoires seemed more similar than within healthy donors.

What was sequenced were expressed TCRB transcripts, since all of the isolated RNA had been reverse transcribed. Clones were sequenced by immunoSEQ multiplex PCR, and TCRdb holds only the in-frame ones, with some missing. The sample contains hundreds of thousands of clones, about 63% of which appear only once. Sorting based on CD45RO/CCR7/CD25/CD127/CD95/CD27 separated CD4+ naive, central memory, regulatory and stem cell-like memory cells. The chain recombines TRBV2 with TRBJ2-7; 7 positions match TRBD1. Specimen: naive CD4+ T cells from blood. This clonotype was sampled from a man younger than 45 in good health. The CDR3 here is CASLGQSYEQYF. Here the CDR3 DNA reads TGTGCCAGCCTGGGACAGAGCTACGAGCAGTACTTC.